The present T cell receptor (beta chain) was sequenced within a study of T cell responses to AZD1222 COVID-19 vaccine. The junction had 5 bases not matched to a gene; V was cut back by 0 bases and J by 9 bases. The CDR3 runs 15 residues. Germline loops: CDR1 SGHKS, CDR2 YYEKEE (reference sequence). Profiled with immunoSEQ multiplex PCR; TCRdb holds only in-frame clones, not every one. In the table there are some 150,000 clones, more than 85% of which are singletons. This rearrangement joins TRBV5-5 to TRBJ2-1, with 11 bases aligning to TRBD2. The clonotype comes from an adult who had recovered from COVID-19. The sequences come from peripheral blood, collected after recovery from COVID-19. Here the CDR3 reads CASSLVSGGAPEQFF. CDR3 sequence (DNA): TGTGCCAGCAGCTTGGTTAGCGGGGGGGCTCCTGAGCAGTTCTTC.